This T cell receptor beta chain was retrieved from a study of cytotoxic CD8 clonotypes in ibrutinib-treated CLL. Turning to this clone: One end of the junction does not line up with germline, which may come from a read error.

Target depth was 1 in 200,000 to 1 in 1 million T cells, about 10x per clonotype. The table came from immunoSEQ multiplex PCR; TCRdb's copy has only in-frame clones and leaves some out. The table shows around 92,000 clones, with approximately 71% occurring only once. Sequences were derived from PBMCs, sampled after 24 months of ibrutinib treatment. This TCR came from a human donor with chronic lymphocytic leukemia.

The CDR3 DNA reads TGTGCCAACAGTGAGGGACTACATGAGCAGTTCTTC. The encoded protein is CANSEGLHEQFF. The chain links TRBV28 to TRBJ2-1; 7 nucleotides agree with TRBD2. The germline CDR1 and CDR2 sequences are MDHEN and SYDVKM. The CDR3 totals 12 residues.